This TCR beta chain was recorded in a study of blood T cell repertoires in COVID-19. Study in general: There were acute and convalescent COVID-19 samples, and they came from the United States, Italy and Spain. Sample material is recorded as cDNA or gDNA derived from T cells, B-cell-depleted T cells, or PBMCs.

The CDR3 consists of 19 residues. Trimming took 2 bases from V and 6 from J; bases not matched to a gene: 18. The germline CDR1 and CDR2 sequences are SGHTA and FQGNSA. In the original analysis: Quantification of nucleated cells was approximated via reference gene primer amplification. Produced via immunoSEQ multiplex PCR; TCRdb's table is partial and in-frame only. That table is the source of V, J and clone size, and D and trimming were worked out from the DNA. This sample has approximately 100,000 clones, with about 85% found just once. J is TRBJ2-1 and V is TRBV7-2; 8 bases map to TRBD1. The sequence was obtained from a woman of 80 years or more with acute or convalescent COVID-19. Specimen: peripheral blood. The CDR3 region has the DNA TGTGCCAGCAGCTTAAGGTCCGGGACAGGACCACTGGCGGGCAATGAGCAGTTCTTC. Amino acids: CASSLRSGTGPLAGNEQFF.